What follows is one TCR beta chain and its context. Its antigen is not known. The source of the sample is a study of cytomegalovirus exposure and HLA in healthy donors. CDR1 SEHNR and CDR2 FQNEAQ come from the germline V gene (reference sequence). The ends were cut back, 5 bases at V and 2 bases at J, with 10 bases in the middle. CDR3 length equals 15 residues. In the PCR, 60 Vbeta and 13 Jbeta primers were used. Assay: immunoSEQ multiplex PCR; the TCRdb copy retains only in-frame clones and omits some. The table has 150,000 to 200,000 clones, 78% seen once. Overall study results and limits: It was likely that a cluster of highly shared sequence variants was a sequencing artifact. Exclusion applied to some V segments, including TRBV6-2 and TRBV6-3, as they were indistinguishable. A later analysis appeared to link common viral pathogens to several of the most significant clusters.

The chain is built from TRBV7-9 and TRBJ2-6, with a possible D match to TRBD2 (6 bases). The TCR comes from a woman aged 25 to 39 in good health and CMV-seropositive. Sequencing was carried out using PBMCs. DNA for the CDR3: TGTGCCAGCAGCCGTTCGGGGGCTGGGGCCAACGTCCTGACTTTC. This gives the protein CASSRSGAGANVLTF.